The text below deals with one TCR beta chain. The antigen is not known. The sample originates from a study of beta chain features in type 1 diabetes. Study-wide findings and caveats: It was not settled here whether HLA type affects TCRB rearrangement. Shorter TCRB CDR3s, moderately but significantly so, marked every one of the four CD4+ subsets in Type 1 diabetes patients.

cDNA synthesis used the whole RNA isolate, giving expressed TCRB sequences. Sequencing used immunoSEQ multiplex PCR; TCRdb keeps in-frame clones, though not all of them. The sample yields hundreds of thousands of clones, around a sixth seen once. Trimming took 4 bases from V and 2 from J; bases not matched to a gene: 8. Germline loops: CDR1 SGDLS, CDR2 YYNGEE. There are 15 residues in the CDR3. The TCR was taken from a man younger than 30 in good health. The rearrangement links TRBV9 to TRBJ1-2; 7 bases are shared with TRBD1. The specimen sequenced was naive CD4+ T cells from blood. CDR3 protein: CASSQDPTGNYGYTF. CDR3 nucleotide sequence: TGTGCCAGCAGCCAAGACCCGACAGGGAACTATGGCTACACCTTC. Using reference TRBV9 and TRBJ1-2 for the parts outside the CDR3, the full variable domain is DSGVTQTPKHLITATGQRVTLRCSPRSGDLSVYWYQQSLDQGLQFLIQYYNGEERAKGNILERFSAQQFPDLHSELNLSSLELGDSALYFCASSQDPTGNYGYTFGSGTRLTVV.